Detailed here is one T cell receptor beta chain. The CDR3 contains 13 residues. Trimming stripped 6 bases from V and 0 bases from J, with 8 bases between. Germline values: CDR1 WNHNN, CDR2 SYGVQD (reference sequence). The sample originates from a study of blood T cell repertoires in COVID-19. Study information: Collection of acute and convalescent COVID-19 samples took place in the United States, Italy and Spain.

The method was immunoSEQ multiplex PCR; TCRdb's version includes in-frame clones alone and lacks a portion of them. The sample has around 150,000 clones; approximately 84% are singletons. The sample comprised peripheral blood. This receptor was obtained from a woman of 80 years or more with acute or convalescent COVID-19. V and J are TRBV10-1 and TRBJ1-1; D is unclear. The CDR3 coding sequence is TGCGCCAGCAGACAGTCTATGAACACTGAAGCTTTCTTT. Translating gives CASRQSMNTEAFF.